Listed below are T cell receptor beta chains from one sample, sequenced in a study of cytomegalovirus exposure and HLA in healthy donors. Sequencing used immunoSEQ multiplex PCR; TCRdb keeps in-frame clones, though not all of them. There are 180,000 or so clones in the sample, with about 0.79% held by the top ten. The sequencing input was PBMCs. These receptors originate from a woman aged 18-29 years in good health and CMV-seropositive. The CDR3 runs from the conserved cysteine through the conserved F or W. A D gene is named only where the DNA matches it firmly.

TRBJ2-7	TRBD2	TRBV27	TGTGCCAGCAGTTTGAAGCTAGCGGGATACGAGCAGTACTTC	CASSLKLAGYEQYF
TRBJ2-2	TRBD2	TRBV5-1	TGCGCCAGCAGCTCGACTAGCGGGAGAAGGACCGGGGAGCTGTTTTTT	CASSSTSGRRTGELFF
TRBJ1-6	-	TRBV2	TGTGCCAGCAACGGGGGTGTGAATTCACCCCTCCACTTT	CASNGGVNSPLHF
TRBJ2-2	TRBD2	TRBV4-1	TGCGCCAGCAGCCAAGAGGGGACTAGCGAAGACACCGGGGAGCTGTTTTTT	CASSQEGTSEDTGELFF
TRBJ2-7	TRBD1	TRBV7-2	TGTGCCAGCAGACAGGGGGCCAACTACGAGCAGTACTTC	CASRQGANYEQYF
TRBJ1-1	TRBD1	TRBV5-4	TGTGCCAGCAGCAGGGGACAGACCAACACTGAAGCTTTCTTT	CASSRGQTNTEAFF
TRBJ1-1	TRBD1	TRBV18	TGTGCCAGCTCACCATCGGTACAGGGGTTGTCGACTGAAGCTTTCTTT	CASSPSVQGLSTEAFF
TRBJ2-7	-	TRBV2	TGTGCCAGCGGAGTGGGAGATGGCGAGCAGTACTTC	CASGVGDGEQYF
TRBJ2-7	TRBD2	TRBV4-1	TGCGCCAGCAGCCAGGTTGGACCGGGAGGGCAGTACTTC	CASSQVGPGGQYF
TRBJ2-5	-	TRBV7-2	TGTGCCAGCAGCTTATACAGCTTTCAAGAGACCCAGTACTTC	CASSLYSFQETQYF
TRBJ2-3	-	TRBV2	TGTGCCACCGAAGGGACTCGCTCGGCAGATACGCAGTATTTT	CATEGTRSADTQYF
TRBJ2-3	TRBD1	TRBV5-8	TGTGCCAGCAGCGGACAGGGCACAGATACGCAGTATTTT	CASSGQGTDTQYF
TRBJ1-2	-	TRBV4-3	TGCGCCAGCAGCCAAGATCGGGAAAGGAGCTATGGCTACACCTTC	CASSQDRERSYGYTF
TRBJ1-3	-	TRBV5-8	TGTGCCAGCAGCTTAGGACAGATCTCTGGAAACACCATATATTTT	CASSLGQISGNTIYF
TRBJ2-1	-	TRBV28	TGTGCCAGCAGTTACAGCGGAAACTACAATGAGCAGTTCTTC	CASSYSGNYNEQFF
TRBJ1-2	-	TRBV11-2	TGTGCCAGCAGCGTCACAGGGATTCCTAACTATGGCTACACCTTC	CASSVTGIPNYGYTF
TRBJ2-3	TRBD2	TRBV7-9	TGTGCCAGCATAAGAGCGGGGGGTAGCACAGATACGCAGTATTTT	CASIRAGGSTDTQYF
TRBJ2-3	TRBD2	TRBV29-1	TGCAGCGTTGAAGATCGACTAGCTGAAGTCACAGATACGCAGTATTTT	CSVEDRLAEVTDTQYF
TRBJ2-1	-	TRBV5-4	TGTGCCAGCAACTTAGTTCATCCCGGGAGCAACAATGAGCAGTTCTTC	CASNLVHPGSNNEQFF
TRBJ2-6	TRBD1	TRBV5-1	TGCGCCAGCAGCTTGGAGGGACAGGGGGGATCTGGGGCCAACGTCCTGACTTTC	CASSLEGQGGSGANVLTF
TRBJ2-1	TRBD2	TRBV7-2	TGTGCCAGCAGCTCTGGGGAGGGACGGGAGCAGTTCTTC	CASSSGEGREQFF
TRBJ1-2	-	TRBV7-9	TGTGCCAGCAGCTTAGACATTTATGGCTACACCTTC	CASSLDIYGYTF
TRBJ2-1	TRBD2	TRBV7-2	TGTGCCAGCAGCCCCACTAGCGGGGGGTACAATGAGCAGTTCTTC	CASSPTSGGYNEQFF
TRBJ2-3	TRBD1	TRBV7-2	TGTGCCAGCAGCTACGGACCTGGGACAGGGGGAGATACGCAGTATTTT	CASSYGPGTGGDTQYF
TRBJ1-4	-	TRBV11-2	TGTGCCAGCAGCTCTGAGACGGGTGCAACTAATGAAAAACTGTTTTTT	CASSSETGATNEKLFF
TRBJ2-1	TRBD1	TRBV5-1	TGCGCCAGCAGCCTAGGACAGGGCGAACGCAATGAGCAGTTCTTC	CASSLGQGERNEQFF
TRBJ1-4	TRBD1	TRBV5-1	TGCGCCAGCAGCTCGGGAGGGGGCGGAGATGAAAAACTGTTTTTT	CASSSGGGGDEKLFF
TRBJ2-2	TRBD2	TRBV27	TGTGCCAGCAGTTTGATGGCTAGCGGCACCGGGGAGCTGTTTTTT	CASSLMASGTGELFF
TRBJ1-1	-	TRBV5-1	TGCGCCAGCAGTTGGCAGGGTGAGGCTGAAGCTTTCTTT	CASSWQGEAEAFF
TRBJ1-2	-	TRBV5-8	TGTGCCAGCAGCCCAGGGATAAACTATGGCTACACCTTC	CASSPGINYGYTF
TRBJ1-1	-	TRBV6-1	TGTGCCAGCAACCCGGGAATGAACACCGAAGCTTTCTTT	CASNPGMNTEAFF
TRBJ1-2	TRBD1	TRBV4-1	TGCGCCAGCAGCCAAGACGGGGACAGGCGGAACTATGACTACACCTTC	CASSQDGDRRNYDYTF
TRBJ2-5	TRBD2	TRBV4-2	TGTGCCAGCAGCCCCCGACTAGCGGGGGGGCGGGAGACCCAGTACTTC	CASSPRLAGGRETQYF
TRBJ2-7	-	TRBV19	TGTGCCAGTAGTATCTCGCGGGGAATTACCTACGAGCAGTACTTC	CASSISRGITYEQYF
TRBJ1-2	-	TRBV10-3	TGTGCCATCAGCAACCGCTACCACGAGGAAACCTTC	CAISNRYHEETF
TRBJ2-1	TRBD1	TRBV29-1	TGCAGCGCCTGGGGCAGGGGGCGTAATGAGCAGTTCTTC	CSAWGRGRNEQFF
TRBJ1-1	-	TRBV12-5	TGTGCTAGTGGTCCCCCCGCAGGACATAACACTGAAGCTTTCTTT	CASGPPAGHNTEAFF
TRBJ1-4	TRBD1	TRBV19	TGTGCCAGTAGTCGGTCAGGGGGCGCAACTAATGAAAAACTGTTTTTT	CASSRSGGATNEKLFF
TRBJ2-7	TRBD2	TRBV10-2	TGCGCCAGCAGAGGGATAACTAGCGGGAGGAACTCCTACGAGCAGTACTTC	CASRGITSGRNSYEQYF
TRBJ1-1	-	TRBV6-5	TGTGCCAGCAGTAAAATACAGAACACTGAAGCTTTCTTT	CASSKIQNTEAFF
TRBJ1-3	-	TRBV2	TGTGCCAGCAGTGACGAGGACATCCCGGATGGAAACACCATATATTTT	CASSDEDIPDGNTIYF
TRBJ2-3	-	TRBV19	TGTGCCAGTAGTTGGAGGGGAAGCACAGATACGCAGTATTTT	CASSWRGSTDTQYF